This T cell receptor (beta chain) appears in the sequencing data of a study of T cell changes during pregnancy in multiple sclerosis. Only in-frame clones appear in the TCRdb table, and some are missing; sequencing was by immunoSEQ multiplex PCR. The data show 40,000 to 50,000 clones, around 94% seen once. The sequencing here drew on CD4+ T cells from peripheral blood mononuclear cells, taken in the first trimester of pregnancy. The sequence came from a female donor with multiple sclerosis, enrolled in a pregnancy study.

The CDR3 sequence is CASSLSRGNEKLFF. The CDR3 coding sequence is TGCGCCAGCAGCTTGTCCAGGGGGAATGAAAAACTGTTTTTT. The V and J genes are TRBV5-1 and TRBJ1-4, with 7 positions matching TRBD1. Germline trimming cut 1 base from V and 5 bases from J; bases unmatched to any gene: 2. CDR1 is SGHRS and CDR2 is YFSETQ in the germline V gene. This CDR3 comprises 14 residues.